The rows below give T cell receptor beta chains drawn from one sample of a study of cytomegalovirus exposure and HLA in healthy donors. TCRdb's copy holds only in-frame clones and misses some; the assay was immunoSEQ multiplex PCR. The sample lists about 150,000 clones; roughly 78% were seen once. Sequences were obtained from PBMCs. The receptors were sampled from a man in his fifties or sixties in good health and CMV-seropositive. Both conserved end residues are trimmed from each CDR3. Fields, in order: V gene, J gene, CDR3 protein.

>TRBV29-1|TRBJ2-1
SVRLAGGRDEQF
>TRBV11-2|TRBJ2-2
ASSFPRTSGRTGELF
>TRBV5-1|TRBJ1-2
ASSWETGGYGYT
>TRBV10-2|TRBJ2-2
ASNAQYTGELF
>TRBV7-2|TRBJ2-2
ASSLAAGASWGGELF
>TRBV6-1|TRBJ2-4
ASSEKEEGPFQNIQY
>TRBV27|TRBJ1-4
ASSPRGLTNEKLF
>TRBV9|TRBJ2-7
ASSVVRGDRGVYEQY
>TRBV5-1|TRBJ1-6
ASSLEQNYSPLH
>TRBV7-8|TRBJ1-5
ASSVGSQVGNQPQH
>TRBV7-2|TRBJ2-1
ASSLALALYNEQF
>TRBV7-7|TRBJ2-1
ASSLDGGSEQF
>TRBV19|TRBJ1-5
ASFDQGAVNQPQH
>TRBV5-1|TRBJ2-5
ASSPTSGRGETQY
>TRBV2|TRBJ2-5
ASSDRSGNPQETQY
>TRBV6-1|TRBJ1-2
ASSVGT
>TRBV6-5|TRBJ2-1
ASSGTRGNNEQF
>TRBV7-6|TRBJ2-4
ASSSTSNIQY
>TRBV7-3|TRBJ2-1
ASSLGLADYNEQF
>TRBV7-8|TRBJ2-3
ASSWGSTDTQY
>TRBV5-1|TRBJ2-3
ASSAIAGAADTQY
>TRBV4-1|TRBJ1-1
ASSPSGGTGNTEAF
>TRBV7-9|TRBJ2-1
ASSLAGGAPNEQF
>TRBV7-7|TRBJ1-3
ASSFPRHCSGNTIY
>TRBV7-9|TRBJ2-5
ASIAGGLETQY
>TRBV5-1|TRBJ1-2
ASSPPTGSYGYT
>TRBV7-6|TRBJ1-6
ASSSRLRGYSPLH
>TRBV7-9|TRBJ2-5
SSSLVEGMETQY
>TRBV18|TRBJ2-5
ASSPFSETLQETQY
>TRBV5-8|TRBJ2-1
ASRPLAGPYNEQF
>TRBV27|TRBJ2-7
ASSPTGISAYEQY
>TRBV5-4|TRBJ1-2
ASSLRGGAYGYT
>TRBV11-2|TRBJ2-7
ASRQVKREGREQY
>TRBV7-2|TRBJ2-2
ASSFFRRDNTGELF
>TRBV13|TRBJ2-7
ASSLKAPRGYITSGSNEQY
>TRBV5-3|TRBJ2-3
ARSLRRGQGISTDTQY
>TRBV28|TRBJ2-5
ASSLTGALRETQY
>TRBV5-1|TRBJ2-7
ASSPGAQATYEQY
>TRBV30|TRBJ1-5
AWSKRGRVGNQPQH
>TRBV5-1|TRBJ2-7
ASSTGLAGDSEQY
>TRBV6-1|-
ATNPDRGLTYEQY
>TRBV5-1|TRBJ2-7
ASSLGGPYEQY
>TRBV9|TRBJ1-1
ASSVDSQVTEAF
>TRBV28|TRBJ1-3
ASSFGLYSGNTIY
>TRBV30|TRBJ2-7
AWRTTGTGLYEQY
>TRBV5-1|TRBJ1-3
ASSPNVAGNTIY
>TRBV6-5|TRBJ1-6
ASSYDRANSPLH
>TRBV4-1|TRBJ2-3
ASSLTGVSTDTQY
>TRBV29-1|TRBJ2-3
SAGQGTSTDTQY